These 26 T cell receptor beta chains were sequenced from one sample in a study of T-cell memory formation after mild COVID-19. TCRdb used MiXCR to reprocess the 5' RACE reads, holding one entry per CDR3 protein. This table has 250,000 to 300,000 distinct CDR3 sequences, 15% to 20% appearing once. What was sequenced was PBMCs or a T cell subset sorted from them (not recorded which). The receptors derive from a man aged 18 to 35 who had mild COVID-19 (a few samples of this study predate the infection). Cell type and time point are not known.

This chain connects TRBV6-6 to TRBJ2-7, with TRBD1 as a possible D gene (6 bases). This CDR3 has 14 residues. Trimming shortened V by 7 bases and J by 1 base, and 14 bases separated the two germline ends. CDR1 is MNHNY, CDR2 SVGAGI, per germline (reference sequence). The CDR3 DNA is TGTGCCAGCAAAAGGCAGGGGAGTTCCTACGAGCAGTACTTC. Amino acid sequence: CASKRQGSSYEQYF.

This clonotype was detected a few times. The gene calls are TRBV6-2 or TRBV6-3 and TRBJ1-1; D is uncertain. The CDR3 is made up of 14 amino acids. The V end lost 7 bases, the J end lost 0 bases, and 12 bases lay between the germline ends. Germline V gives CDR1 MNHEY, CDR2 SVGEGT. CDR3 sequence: CASTKGWMNTEAFF. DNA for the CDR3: TGTGCCAGCACAAAAGGTTGGATGAACACTGAAGCTTTCTTT.

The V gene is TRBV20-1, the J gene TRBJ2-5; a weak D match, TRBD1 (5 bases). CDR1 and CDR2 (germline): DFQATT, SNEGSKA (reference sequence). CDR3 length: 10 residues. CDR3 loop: CSSGQETQYF. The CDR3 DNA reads TGCAGCTCAGGGCAGGAGACCCAGTACTTC.

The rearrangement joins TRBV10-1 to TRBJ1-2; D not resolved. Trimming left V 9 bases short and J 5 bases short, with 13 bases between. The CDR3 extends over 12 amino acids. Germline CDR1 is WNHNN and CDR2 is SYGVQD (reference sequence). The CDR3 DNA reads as TGCGCCAGGCACGGGATACCTTATGGCTACACCTTC. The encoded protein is CARHGIPYGYTF.

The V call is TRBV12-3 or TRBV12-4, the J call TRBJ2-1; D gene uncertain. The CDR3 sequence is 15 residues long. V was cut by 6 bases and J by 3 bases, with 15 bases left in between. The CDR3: CASRPNYKFYNEQFF. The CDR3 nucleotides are TGTGCCAGCAGACCCAACTACAAATTCTACAATGAGCAGTTCTTC.

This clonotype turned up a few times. CDR3 sequence: CASSLPIGGWYF. The CDR3 DNA reads as TGTGCCAGCAGCTTACCGATCGGTGGTTGGTACTTC. The rearrangement links TRBV7-9 to TRBJ2-5; D is unclear. The CDR3 loop spans 12 amino acids. The germline V gene has CDR1 SEHNR and CDR2 FQNEAQ (reference sequence). V gave up 2 bases and J gave up 13 bases, with 14 bases separating them.

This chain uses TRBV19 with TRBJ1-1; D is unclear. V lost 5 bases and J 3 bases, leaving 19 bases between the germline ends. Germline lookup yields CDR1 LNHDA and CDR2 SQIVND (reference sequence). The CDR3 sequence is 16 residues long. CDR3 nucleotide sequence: TGTGCCAGTAGTGGCCCAGGTTCCGTGACGGACACTGAAGCTTTCTTT. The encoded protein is CASSGPGSVTDTEAFF.

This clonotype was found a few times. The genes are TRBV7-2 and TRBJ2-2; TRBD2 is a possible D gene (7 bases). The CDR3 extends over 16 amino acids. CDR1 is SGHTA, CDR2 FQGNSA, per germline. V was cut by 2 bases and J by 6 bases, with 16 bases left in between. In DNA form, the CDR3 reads TGTGCCAGCAGCTTAAGATGGGGGGGCCTTGCCGGGGAGCTGTTTTTT. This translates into CASSLRWGGLAGELFF.

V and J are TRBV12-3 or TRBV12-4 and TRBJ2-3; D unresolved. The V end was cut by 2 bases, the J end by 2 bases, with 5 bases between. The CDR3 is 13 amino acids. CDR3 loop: CASSLRYTDTQYF. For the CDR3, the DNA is TGTGCCAGCAGTTTACGGTACACAGATACGCAGTATTTT.

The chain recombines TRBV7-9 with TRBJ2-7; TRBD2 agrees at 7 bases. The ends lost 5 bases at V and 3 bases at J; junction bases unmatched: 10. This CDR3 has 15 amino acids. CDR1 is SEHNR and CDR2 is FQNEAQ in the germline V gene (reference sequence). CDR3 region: CASSPWGGPHYEQYF. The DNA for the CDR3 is TGTGCCAGCAGCCCGTGGGGAGGGCCGCACTACGAGCAGTACTTC.

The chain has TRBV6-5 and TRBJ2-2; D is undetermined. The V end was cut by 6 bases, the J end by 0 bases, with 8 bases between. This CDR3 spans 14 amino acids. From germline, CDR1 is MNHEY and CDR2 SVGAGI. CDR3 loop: CASRSGANTGELFF. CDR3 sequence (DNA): TGTGCCAGCAGGTCTGGGGCGAACACCGGGGAGCTGTTTTTT.

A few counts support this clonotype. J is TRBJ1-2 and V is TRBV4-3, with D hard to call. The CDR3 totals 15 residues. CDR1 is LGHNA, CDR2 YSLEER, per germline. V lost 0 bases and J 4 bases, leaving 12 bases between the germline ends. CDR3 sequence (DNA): TGCGCCAGCAGCCAAGAAATCACCTCGGCCTATGGCTACACCTTC. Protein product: CASSQEITSAYGYTF.

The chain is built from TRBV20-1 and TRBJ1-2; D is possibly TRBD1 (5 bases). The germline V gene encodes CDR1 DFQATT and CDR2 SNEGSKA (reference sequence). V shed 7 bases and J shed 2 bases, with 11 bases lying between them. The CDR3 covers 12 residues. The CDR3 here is CSGSEGNYGYTF. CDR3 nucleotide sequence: TGCAGTGGGAGTGAGGGGAACTATGGCTACACCTTC.

Here the CDR3 reads CASSLSREQGIYGYTF. As DNA, the CDR3 is TGTGCCAGCAGCTTATCCCGGGAACAGGGGATTTATGGCTACACCTTC. The chain recombines TRBV7-9 with TRBJ1-2; 7 bases fit TRBD1. This CDR3 contains 16 residues. V shed 2 bases, J shed 5 bases, and the junction held 11 bases outside the gene matches. Germline CDR1 and CDR2: SEHNR and FQNEAQ (reference sequence).

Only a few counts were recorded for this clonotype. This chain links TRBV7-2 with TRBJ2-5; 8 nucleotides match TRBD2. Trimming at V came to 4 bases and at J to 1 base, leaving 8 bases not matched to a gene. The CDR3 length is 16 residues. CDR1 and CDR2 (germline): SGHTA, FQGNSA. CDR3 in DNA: TGTGCCAGCAGCTCCTATTCGGGGGGGGTCCAAGAGACCCAGTACTTC. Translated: CASSSYSGGVQETQYF.

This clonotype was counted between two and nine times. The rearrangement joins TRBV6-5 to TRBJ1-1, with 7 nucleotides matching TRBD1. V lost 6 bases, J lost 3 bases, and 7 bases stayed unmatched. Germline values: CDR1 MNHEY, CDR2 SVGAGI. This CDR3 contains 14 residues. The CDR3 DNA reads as TGTGCCAGCAGAGAAACAGGGGCGGACACTGAAGCTTTCTTT. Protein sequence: CASRETGADTEAFF.

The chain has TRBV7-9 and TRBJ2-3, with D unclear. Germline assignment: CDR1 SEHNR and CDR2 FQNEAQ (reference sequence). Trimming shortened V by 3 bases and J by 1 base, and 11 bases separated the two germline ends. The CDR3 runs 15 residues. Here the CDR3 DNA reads TGTGCCAGCAGCTTGGGCTGGACCGGCACAGATACGCAGTATTTT. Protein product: CASSLGWTGTDTQYF.

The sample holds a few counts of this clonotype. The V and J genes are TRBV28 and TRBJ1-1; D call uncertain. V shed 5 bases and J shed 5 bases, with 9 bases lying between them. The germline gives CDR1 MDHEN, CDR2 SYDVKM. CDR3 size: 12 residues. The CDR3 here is CASSPSFTEAFF. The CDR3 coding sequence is TGTGCCAGCAGTCCCTCCTTTACTGAAGCTTTCTTT.

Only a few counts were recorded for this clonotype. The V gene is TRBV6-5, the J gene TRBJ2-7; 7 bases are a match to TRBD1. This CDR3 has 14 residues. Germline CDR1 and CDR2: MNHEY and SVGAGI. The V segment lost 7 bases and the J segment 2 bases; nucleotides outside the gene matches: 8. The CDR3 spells CASKDRFPTYEQYF. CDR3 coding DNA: TGTGCCAGCAAGGACAGGTTCCCTACCTACGAGCAGTACTTC.

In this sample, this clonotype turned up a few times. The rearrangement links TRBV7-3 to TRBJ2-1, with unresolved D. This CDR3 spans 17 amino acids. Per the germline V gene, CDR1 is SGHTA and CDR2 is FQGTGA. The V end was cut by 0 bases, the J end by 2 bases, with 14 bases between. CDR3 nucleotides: TGTGCCAGCAGCTTAACGAACCTTGGAAGCCCCTACAATGAGCAGTTCTTC. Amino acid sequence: CASSLTNLGSPYNEQFF.

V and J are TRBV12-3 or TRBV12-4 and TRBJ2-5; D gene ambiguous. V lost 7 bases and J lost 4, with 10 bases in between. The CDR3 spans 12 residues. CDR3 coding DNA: TGTGCCAGCACCTCTTGGAGAGAGACCCAGTACTTC. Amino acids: CASTSWRETQYF.

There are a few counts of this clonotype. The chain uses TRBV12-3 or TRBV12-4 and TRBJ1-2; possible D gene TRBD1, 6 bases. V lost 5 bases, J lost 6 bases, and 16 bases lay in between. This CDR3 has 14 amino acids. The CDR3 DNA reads TGTGCCAGCAGTACCCGACAGGTCTCTCATGGCTACACCTTC. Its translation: CASSTRQVSHGYTF.

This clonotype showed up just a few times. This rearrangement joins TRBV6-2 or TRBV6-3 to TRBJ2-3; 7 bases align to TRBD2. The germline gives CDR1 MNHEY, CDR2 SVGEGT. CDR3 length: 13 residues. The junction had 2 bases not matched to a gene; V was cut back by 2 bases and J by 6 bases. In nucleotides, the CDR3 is TGTGCCAGCAGTTACCGGGAGGTGGATACGCAGTATTTT. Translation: CASSYREVDTQYF.

CDR3 coding DNA: TGTGCCAGCAGCTTCTTCGACAGGGGTGAAGCTTTCTTT. Protein: CASSFFDRGEAFF. The chain links TRBV5-5 to TRBJ1-1; TRBD1 matches 8 bases. Looked up from germline, CDR1 is SGHKS and CDR2 is YYEKEE (reference sequence). The V segment lost 2 bases and the J segment 7 bases; nucleotides outside the gene matches: 4. The CDR3 runs 13 residues.

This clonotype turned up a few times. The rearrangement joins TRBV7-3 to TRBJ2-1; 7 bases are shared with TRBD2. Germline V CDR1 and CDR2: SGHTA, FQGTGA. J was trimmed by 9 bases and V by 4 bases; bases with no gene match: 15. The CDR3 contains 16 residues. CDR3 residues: CASSYPGEGLGGEQFF. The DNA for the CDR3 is TGTGCCAGCAGCTACCCGGGGGAGGGACTCGGAGGTGAGCAGTTCTTC.

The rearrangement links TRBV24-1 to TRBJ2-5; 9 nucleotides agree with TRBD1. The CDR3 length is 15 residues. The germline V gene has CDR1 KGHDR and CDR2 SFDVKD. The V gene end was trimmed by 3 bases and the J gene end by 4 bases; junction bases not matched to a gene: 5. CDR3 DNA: TGTGCCACCAGTGATCCTCGACAGGGGGGAGAGACCCAGTACTTC. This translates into CATSDPRQGGETQYF.